These T cell receptor beta chains were read from a single sample in a study of T-cell memory formation after mild COVID-19. TCRdb reprocessed the 5' RACE reads with MiXCR, giving one entry per CDR3 protein. The table records 200,000 to 300,000 distinct CDR3 sequences, roughly 14% of them present only once. Sequenced input: PBMCs or a T cell subset sorted from them (not recorded which). Receptors were obtained from an adult woman who had mild COVID-19 (a few samples of this study predate the infection). Cell type and time point are not known. The CDR3 runs from the conserved cysteine through the conserved F or W. D genes are given only for firm matches. A row's size may be missing; if present it is once, few, many or a size class.

clone size,J gene,D gene,V gene,CDR3 protein,CDR3 DNA
-,TRBJ1-4,TRBD1,TRBV24-1,CATSDAGQGREKLFF,TGTGCCACCAGTGATGCTGGACAGGGCCGAGAAAAACTGTTTTTT
few,TRBJ2-7,-,TRBV6-1,CASSESGAYEQYF,TGTGCCAGCAGTGAAAGCGGAGCCTACGAGCAGTACTTC
few,TRBJ2-1,TRBD2,TRBV5-1,CASSLLAGESYHEQFF,TGCGCCAGCAGCCTACTAGCGGGGGAATCCTACCATGAGCAGTTCTTC
few,TRBJ2-3,-,TRBV5-1,CASSAPDWGDTQYF,TGCGCCAGCAGCGCACCTGACTGGGGCGATACGCAGTATTTT
few,TRBJ1-6,TRBD1,TRBV5-1,CASSSQGQGTNSPLHF,TGCGCCAGCAGCTCTCAAGGACAGGGGACTAATTCACCCCTCCACTTT
few,TRBJ2-5,TRBD1,TRBV3-1,CASSPWTGHQETQYF,TGTGCCAGCAGCCCGTGGACAGGGCACCAAGAGACCCAGTACTTC
few,TRBJ1-2,TRBD1,TRBV6-4,CASSPTGSNYGYTF,TGTGCCAGCAGTCCGACAGGGTCTAACTATGGCTACACCTTC
-,TRBJ2-1,-,TRBV20-1,CSATERYNEQFF,TGCAGTGCTACAGAGCGATACAATGAGCAGTTCTTC
few,TRBJ2-3,-,TRBV20-1,CSATTGLDTQYF,TGCAGTGCCACGACTGGGCTAGATACGCAGTATTTT
few,TRBJ1-2,-,TRBV6-5,CASSPDGTSRGYTF,TGTGCCAGCAGCCCCGACGGGACGTCTAGGGGCTACACCTTC
few,TRBJ1-5,-,TRBV12-3/TRBV12-4,CASSYPAGGNQPQHF,TGTGCCAGCAGTTATCCCGCCGGCGGGAATCAGCCCCAGCATTTT
few,TRBJ1-2,TRBD1,TRBV20-1,CSASASAGGHGYTF,TGCAGTGCTAGTGCCTCGGCAGGGGGCCATGGCTACACCTTC
-,TRBJ2-3,TRBD2,TRBV7-9,CASSSLLAGVISTDTQYF,TGTGCCAGCAGCTCCCTTCTAGCGGGAGTGATCAGCACAGATACGCAGTATTTT
-,TRBJ2-1,TRBD2,TRBV6-2/TRBV6-3,CASCPGAGGRCEQFF,TGTGCCAGTTGCCCGGGAGCGGGAGGGCGTTGTGAGCAGTTCTTC
few,TRBJ2-1,-,TRBV29-1,CSVDQRAYNEQFF,TGCAGCGTTGACCAGCGCGCCTACAATGAGCAGTTCTTC
few,TRBJ2-1,TRBD2,TRBV5-1,CASSLREASGTNEQFF,TGCGCCAGCAGCCTCCGTGAGGCTAGCGGGACAAATGAGCAGTTCTTC
few,TRBJ2-5,-,TRBV18,CASSQGIQETQYF,TGTGCCAGCTCACAGGGGATCCAAGAGACCCAGTACTTC
few,TRBJ1-2,-,TRBV2,CASTLDRNYGYTF,TGTGCCAGCACCTTAGACAGGAATTATGGCTACACCTTC
-,TRBJ2-1,-,TRBV5-5,CASSLTGQWTQFF,TGTGCCAGCAGCTTGACAGGACAGTGGACGCAGTTCTTC
-,TRBJ1-5,-,TRBV7-2,CASSLAGGYNQPQHF,TGTGCCAGCAGCTTAGCAGGGGGTTACAATCAGCCCCAGCATTTT
many,TRBJ1-2,TRBD1,TRBV6-2/TRBV6-3,CASRQGVGNYGYTF,TGTGCCAGCAGACAGGGGGTCGGTAACTATGGCTACACCTTC
many,TRBJ2-4,-,TRBV15,CATSRDHAGAKNIQYF,TGTGCCACCAGCAGAGACCATGCTGGAGCCAAAAACATTCAGTACTTC
few,TRBJ2-3,-,TRBV24-1,CATSEADTQYF,TGTGCCACCAGTGAGGCGGATACGCAGTATTTT
-,TRBJ1-2,-,TRBV7-6,CASSLTGSSNYGYTF,TGTGCCAGCAGCTTAACAGGGAGTTCTAACTATGGCTACACCTTC
few,TRBJ1-3,-,TRBV20-1,CSARDRAGRNTIYF,TGCAGTGCTAGAGATCGGGCAGGGAGAAACACCATATATTTT
few,TRBJ1-1,-,TRBV24-1,CATSGSGSEAFF,TGTGCCACCAGTGGGTCCGGAAGTGAAGCTTTCTTT
few,TRBJ1-2,-,TRBV4-1,CASSGAGLDYGYTF,TGCGCCAGCAGTGGGGCGGGACTTGACTATGGCTACACCTTC
-,TRBJ2-3,-,TRBV20-1,CSAHPTSRWTDTQYF,TGCAGTGCTCACCCTACTAGCAGGTGGACAGATACGCAGTATTTT
few,TRBJ1-3,-,TRBV21-1,CASSKRGTPFTIYF,TGTGCCAGCAGCAAGCGGGGGACCCCTTTCACCATATATTTT
-,TRBJ1-2,-,TRBV4-1,CASSRGGAVYGYTF,TGCGCCAGCAGCCGCGGGGGCGCGGTGTATGGCTACACCTTC
-,TRBJ2-1,TRBD2,TRBV30,CAWSSRTSGGANNEQFF,TGTGCCTGGAGCTCTAGGACTAGCGGGGGGGCTAACAATGAGCAGTTCTTC
-,TRBJ2-5,-,TRBV7-3,CASSLGGPGQETQYF,TGTGCCAGCAGCTTAGGTGGCCCAGGACAAGAGACCCAGTACTTC
-,TRBJ2-3,-,TRBV5-1,CASSLDRTTDTQYF,TGCGCCAGCAGCCTGGACCGCACCACAGATACGCAGTATTTT
-,TRBJ2-1,TRBD2,TRBV6-5,CASSSGGAPFF,TGTGCCAGCAGCAGCGGGGGGGCCCCGTTCTTC
few,TRBJ1-2,-,TRBV5-8,CASSLDWASTNYGYTF,TGTGCCAGCAGCTTGGATTGGGCCAGTACTAACTATGGCTACACCTTC
few,TRBJ2-5,-,TRBV24-1,CATSDTSRTDVEAQYF,TGTGCCACCAGTGATACCTCTAGGACGGACGTCGAGGCCCAGTACTTC
few,TRBJ2-1,-,TRBV12-3/TRBV12-4,CASSLSGRLPNEQFF,TGTGCCAGCAGTTTAAGCGGGCGCCTCCCAAATGAGCAGTTCTTC
-,TRBJ2-3,TRBD2,TRBV7-6,CASRFTSSGIPDTQYF,TGTGCCAGCAGGTTCACGTCCAGCGGGATTCCAGATACGCAGTATTTT
few,TRBJ2-2,-,TRBV24-1,CATSERTLGTGELFF,TGTGCCACCAGTGAGCGGACCCTGGGGACCGGGGAGCTGTTTTTT
-,TRBJ2-2,-,TRBV5-4,CASSLVVGRSLNTGELFF,TGTGCCAGCAGCTTGGTTGTAGGTAGGAGCCTAAACACCGGGGAGCTGTTTTTT
-,TRBJ1-1,-,TRBV27,CASSLAVTTEAFF,TGTGCCAGCAGTTTAGCGGTTACCACTGAAGCTTTCTTT
few,TRBJ1-1,-,TRBV12-3/TRBV12-4,CASSPAKAFF,TGTGCCAGCAGTCCCGCGAAGGCTTTCTTT
-,TRBJ1-1,TRBD1,TRBV5-1,CASSLVGQGNTEAFF,TGCGCCAGCAGCTTGGTGGGACAGGGGAACACTGAAGCTTTCTTT
-,TRBJ1-5,-,TRBV12-3/TRBV12-4,CASSWGRGISNQPQHF,TGTGCCAGCAGTTGGGGAAGGGGGATTAGCAATCAGCCCCAGCATTTT
-,TRBJ2-5,TRBD1,TRBV12-3/TRBV12-4,CATTDRVYGETQYF,TGTGCCACCACTGACAGGGTATATGGCGAGACCCAGTACTTC
few,TRBJ1-2,-,TRBV24-1,CATSDEKRVDGYTF,TGTGCCACCAGTGATGAAAAGAGGGTCGATGGCTACACCTTC
-,TRBJ1-5,-,TRBV7-4,CASSSQGALENQPQHF,TGTGCCAGCAGCTCTCAGGGCGCCTTGGAAAATCAGCCCCAGCATTTT
many,TRBJ1-4,-,TRBV7-2,CASSLSRANEKLFF,TGTGCCAGCAGCTTAAGTCGGGCTAATGAAAAACTGTTTTTT
few,TRBJ2-2,TRBD2,TRBV27,CASRRTSSGGELFF,TGTGCCAGCAGACGGACTAGTTCGGGCGGGGAGCTGTTTTTT
-,TRBJ2-3,TRBD2,TRBV7-2,CASSSRGGRLDTQYF,TGTGCCAGCAGCTCGAGAGGCGGGAGATTAGATACGCAGTATTTT
-,TRBJ2-3,TRBD2,TRBV5-1,CASSLGGRLADTQYF,TGCGCCAGCAGCTTGGGCGGGAGATTGGCAGATACGCAGTATTTT
once,TRBJ2-2,-,TRBV12-3/TRBV12-4,CASSSLAGVLKGDTGELFF,TGTGCCAGCAGTTCATTGGCCGGGGTTTTGAAAGGGGACACCGGGGAGCTGTTTTTT
-,TRBJ2-1,-,TRBV12-3/TRBV12-4,CASSLARTGRGNEQFF,TGTGCCAGCAGTTTAGCGAGAACAGGCCGAGGCAATGAGCAGTTCTTC
-,TRBJ1-2,-,TRBV12-3/TRBV12-4,CASSSPDSPYGYTF,TGTGCCAGCAGTTCCCCGGACAGCCCCTATGGCTACACCTTC
few,TRBJ1-5,-,TRBV27,CASSSGHFGNQPQHF,TGTGCCAGCAGCTCGGGACATTTCGGCAATCAGCCCCAGCATTTT
-,TRBJ1-6,-,TRBV6-5,CASTNGQRSPLHF,TGTGCCAGCACCAACGGACAGCGATCACCCCTCCACTTT
few,TRBJ1-1,-,TRBV7-9,CASSLFRTDRRTTEAFF,TGTGCCAGCAGCTTGTTTCGGACAGACCGTCGCACCACTGAAGCTTTCTTT
-,TRBJ2-7,TRBD1,TRBV11-2,CASSLVGGQGQFYEQYF,TGTGCCAGCAGCTTAGTAGGAGGACAGGGGCAATTCTACGAGCAGTACTTC
-,TRBJ2-1,TRBD2,TRBV7-6,CASSSTSGGVYNEQFF,TGTGCCAGCAGCTCGACTAGCGGGGGGGTGTACAATGAGCAGTTCTTC
-,TRBJ2-3,TRBD1,TRBV12-3/TRBV12-4,CASSITGADTQYF,TGTGCCAGCAGCATAACAGGGGCGGATACGCAGTATTTT